Reported below is one TCR beta chain. The V segment lost 6 bases and the J segment 7 bases; nucleotides outside the gene matches: 6. Germline CDR1 reads MDHEN; CDR2 reads SYDVKM. This CDR3 region has 14 residues. This sample was taken from a study of blood T cell repertoires in COVID-19. Data came from immunoSEQ multiplex PCR; TCRdb stores just in-frame clones and leaves some out. The table records fewer than 300,000 clones, around 85% of them present only once. The source of this sequence is a human donor with COVID-19, enrolled during active disease. The donor label of this sample is uncertain. The rearrangement uses TRBV28 and TRBJ2-7; 13 bases are shared with TRBD2. The sample comprised peripheral blood. CDR3 DNA sequence: TGTGCCAGCAGGCTCCGACTAGCGGGAGGAGAGCAGTACTTC. This translates into CASRLRLAGGEQYF.